These T cell receptor beta chains were read from a single sample in a study of T-cell reconstitution after alpha-beta-depleted transplantation in children. TCRdb reprocessed the PCR reads via MiXCR and lists one record per CDR3 protein. The data show hundreds of thousands of distinct CDR3 sequences, with more than 9% seen just once and about 4% held by the top ten. The sample here was PBMCs from the stem cell graft donor, taken from the stem cell graft. The source of these receptors is a human donor who donated a stem cell graft to a child with acute myeloid leukemia. CDR3s include the opening cysteine and the closing phenylalanine or tryptophan. A D gene is named only where the DNA matches it firmly. Where a row states a size, it is once, few, many or the class of an expanded clone; other rows omit it.

v_gene,d_gene,j_gene,abundance,CDR3nt,CDR3aa
TRBV2,NA,TRBJ2-5,many,TGTGCCAGCCTGGTCGGAGAGACCCAGTACTTC,CASLVGETQYF
TRBV20-1,NA,TRBJ1-4,many,TGCAGTGCTCGACTCATAGTTGGGGAAAAACTGTTTTTT,CSARLIVGEKLFF
TRBV7-2,NA,TRBJ2-2,many,TGTGCCAGCAGCCGCACCCCTGCGGGGGAGCTGTTTTTT,CASSRTPAGELFF
TRBV7-9,NA,TRBJ2-7,NA,TGTGCCAGCAGCTTAGCTACCCCCTACGAGCAGTACTTC,CASSLATPYEQYF
TRBV20-1,TRBD1,TRBJ1-2,NA,TGCAGTGCTAGACCGGGACAGTTAGATGGCTACACCTTC,CSARPGQLDGYTF
TRBV29-1,NA,TRBJ1-1,NA,TGCAGCGTTGAACTCGCGGGAGGCACTGAAGCTTTCTTT,CSVELAGGTEAFF
TRBV4-3,TRBD2,TRBJ2-1,NA,TGCGCCAGCAGCCAACATAGCGGGAGGGTTGAGCAGTTCTTC,CASSQHSGRVEQFF
TRBV5-1,NA,TRBJ2-2,NA,TGCGCCAGCAGCTTGTGGACCCCATATATCACCGGGGAGCTGTTTTTT,CASSLWTPYITGELFF
TRBV5-5,NA,TRBJ2-2,NA,TGTGCCAGCAGCTTGCAGCCTAGCTTGGGGGCCGGGGAGCTGTTTTTT,CASSLQPSLGAGELFF
TRBV7-2,TRBD2,TRBJ2-5,NA,TGTGCCAGCAGCTTAGAGGGACTAGCGGGAAAGACCCAGTACTTC,CASSLEGLAGKTQYF
TRBV12-3/TRBV12-4,NA,TRBJ2-1,many,TGTGCCAGCAGTCAACGGAGGGCTAATGAGCAGTTCTTC,CASSQRRANEQFF
TRBV4-2,NA,TRBJ2-1,many,TGTGCCAGCAGTCATTCGACTACCAATGAGCAGTTCTTC,CASSHSTTNEQFF
TRBV7-2,NA,TRBJ2-7,NA,TGTGCCAGCAGCTTAGAGTGGGCTAGCTCCTACGAGCAGTACTTC,CASSLEWASSYEQYF
TRBV20-1,TRBD2,TRBJ2-1,NA,TGCAGTGCTAGAGGGCTAGCGGACTACAATGAGCAGTTCTTC,CSARGLADYNEQFF
TRBV24-1,NA,TRBJ2-2,few,TGTGCCACCAGTGACACTAGGACCGACACCGGGGAGCTGTTTTTT,CATSDTRTDTGELFF
TRBV3-1,NA,TRBJ2-2,few,TGTGCCAGCAGCCGAACCCTTACGTCCCCCGGGGAGCTGTTTTTT,CASSRTLTSPGELFF
TRBV12-3/TRBV12-4,TRBD1,TRBJ2-7,few,TGTGCCAGCATTTCGACAGGGACCTCCTACGAGCAGTACTTC,CASISTGTSYEQYF
TRBV5-1,NA,TRBJ2-1,NA,TGCGCCAGCAGAGCAAGTACAGGGGGGGCCTACAATGAGCAGTTCTTC,CASRASTGGAYNEQFF
TRBV6-5,TRBD1,TRBJ1-4,many,TGTGCCAGCAGTTACTCGCGACAGGGCGCAAGTGAGCTGTTTTTT,CASSYSRQGASELFF
TRBV12-3/TRBV12-4,NA,TRBJ1-1,few,TGTGCCAGCAGTTTAGATCCGGGGCACACTGAAGCTTTCTTT,CASSLDPGHTEAFF
TRBV15,NA,TRBJ2-7,many,TGTGCCACCAGCGGCAGGATTCTTATCGAGCAGTACTTC,CATSGRILIEQYF
TRBV6-2/TRBV6-3,NA,TRBJ2-6,NA,TGTGCCAGCAACAGTGAGGCTCAGCTTGGGGCCAACGTCCTGACTTTC,CASNSEAQLGANVLTF
TRBV7-2,NA,TRBJ1-1,NA,TGTGCCAGCAGCCCCCGTCAGAGAGTCGTTGAAGCTTTCTTT,CASSPRQRVVEAFF
TRBV4-3,NA,TRBJ2-3,many,TGCGCCAGCAGCCAAGATCTTTCAACCAAAACCTTCACAGATACGCAGTATTTT,CASSQDLSTKTFTDTQYF
TRBV7-9,TRBD2,TRBJ2-1,many,TGTGCCAGCAGCTCGGGACTAGCGGGAGAAGGCAATGAGCAGTTCTTC,CASSSGLAGEGNEQFF
TRBV6-5,NA,TRBJ2-7,few,TGTGCCAGCACTAGCCGGGTCTACGAGCAGTACTTC,CASTSRVYEQYF
TRBV20-1,TRBD2,TRBJ2-1,few,TGCAGTGCTGTCACTAGCGGGAGACCAAATGAGCAGTTCTTC,CSAVTSGRPNEQFF
TRBV20-1,NA,TRBJ1-1,many,TGCAGTGCTAGCGGGGGCGCAGTGAACACTGAAGCTTTCTTT,CSASGGAVNTEAFF
TRBV7-9,NA,TRBJ2-2,NA,TGTGCCAGCAGCTTAGTCCAGCTCAACGGGGAGCTGTTTTTT,CASSLVQLNGELFF
TRBV29-1,NA,TRBJ2-7,few,TGCAGCGCGCTGGCCGGGGTTAGCGAGCAGTACTTC,CSALAGVSEQYF
TRBV20-1,TRBD1,TRBJ1-1,once,TGCAGTGCTGAGACTAGGACAGGGGCCACTGAAGCTTTCTTT,CSAETRTGATEAFF
TRBV6-1,TRBD2,TRBJ2-7,many,TGTGCCAGCACCCTGGGAGGGAGCACCTACGAGCAGTACTTC,CASTLGGSTYEQYF
TRBV3-1,TRBD1,TRBJ1-1,many,TGTGCCAGCACCTCTAAACAGGGGTTCACTGAAGCTTTCTTT,CASTSKQGFTEAFF
TRBV12-3/TRBV12-4,TRBD1,TRBJ2-1,NA,TGTGCCAGCAGCGTGACAGGGACGGTAAATGAGCAGTTCTTC,CASSVTGTVNEQFF
TRBV7-2,TRBD2,TRBJ2-1,few,TGTGCCAGCAGCTATTCCGGGAAGGGCAGACTAGCCGAATCCCGGGGGGAGCAGTTCTTC,CASSYSGKGRLAESRGEQFF
TRBV15,NA,TRBJ1-2,many,TGTGCCACCAGCAGAGAATCCGGGGCTTCCGGCTACACCTTC,CATSRESGASGYTF
TRBV4-3,NA,TRBJ2-2,few,TGCGCCAGCAGCCAGGAGGGGGTCACCGGGGAGCTGTTTTTT,CASSQEGVTGELFF
TRBV29-1,NA,TRBJ1-1,NA,TGCAGCGTTGAAGTAGGCCTGAGGGAAGCTTTCTTT,CSVEVGLREAFF
TRBV28,TRBD1,TRBJ2-3,NA,TGTGCCAGCAGTTTAGCCTGGAGAGGGGGCCCAGATACGCAGTATTTT,CASSLAWRGGPDTQYF
TRBV15,TRBD1,TRBJ2-7,many,TGTGCCACCAGCAGAGGACAGGGGGCGCGCAGCGGGGCCTACGAGCAGTACTTC,CATSRGQGARSGAYEQYF
TRBV12-3/TRBV12-4,NA,TRBJ2-7,many,TGTGCCAGCAGCCCCGGGGTATCCTACGAGCAGTACTTC,CASSPGVSYEQYF
TRBV4-2,NA,TRBJ2-7,NA,TGTGCCAGCAGCCAAGCGGCCTATCCCTACGAGCAGTACTTC,CASSQAAYPYEQYF
TRBV27,TRBD1,TRBJ2-7,NA,TGTGCCAGCAGCCTGACAGGGCCTTTGTACGAGCAGTACTTC,CASSLTGPLYEQYF
TRBV20-1,NA,TRBJ2-5,few,TGCAGTGCTAGATCACTTACAGGGCCGACAGAGACCCAGTACTTC,CSARSLTGPTETQYF
TRBV3-1,NA,TRBJ2-7,few,TGTGCCAGCAGCCAAGTGTTCTACGAGCAGTACTTC,CASSQVFYEQYF
TRBV6-1,NA,TRBJ2-3,NA,TGTGCCAGCAGTGAGGCCCTGAGAGGGGTAGATACGCAGTATTTT,CASSEALRGVDTQYF
TRBV11-2,NA,TRBJ1-4,NA,TGTGCCAGCACCAAAACCCCGGGGGGTAATGAAAAACTGTTTTTT,CASTKTPGGNEKLFF
TRBV6-1,TRBD2,TRBJ2-7,NA,TGTGCCAGCAGTAGGCCGGGACTAGCGGGGGCGAGCTCCTACGAGCAGTACTTC,CASSRPGLAGASSYEQYF
TRBV6-2/TRBV6-3,TRBD2,TRBJ2-1,NA,TGTGCCAGCAGTTATGTGGGACTAGAAGATGATGAGCAGTTCTTC,CASSYVGLEDDEQFF
TRBV20-1,TRBD1,TRBJ1-1,many,TGCAGTGCCAAACGGGACAGCTCCATGTCGGGAGCTTTCTTT,CSAKRDSSMSGAFF
TRBV28,NA,TRBJ2-2,once,TGTGCCAGCAGTTTATCTGACAGGAGCTCGAACACCGGGGAGCTGTTTTTT,CASSLSDRSSNTGELFF
TRBV30,NA,TRBJ2-2,NA,TGTGCCTGGAGTGTGGAGGCCGGGGAGCTGTTTTTT,CAWSVEAGELFF
TRBV28,NA,TRBJ1-2,few,TGTGCCAGCAGTTTACCCGACTATGGCTACACCTTC,CASSLPDYGYTF
TRBV20-1,NA,TRBJ2-1,NA,TGCAGTGCTAGAGGGCCCAGCGTTTCCTACAATGAGCAGTTCTTC,CSARGPSVSYNEQFF
TRBV28,TRBD1,TRBJ2-1,few,TGTGCCAGTTTAGAATTGGGACAGAGCTCCTACAATGAGCAGTTCTTC,CASLELGQSSYNEQFF
TRBV5-1,NA,TRBJ2-3,many,TGCGCCAGCAGTTCAGTGGGGGAGATCACAGATACGCAGTATTTT,CASSSVGEITDTQYF
TRBV29-1,TRBD1,TRBJ2-3,many,TGCAGCATTGGACAGGGCATGAACACAGATACGCAGTATTTT,CSIGQGMNTDTQYF
TRBV6-2/TRBV6-3,TRBD2,TRBJ2-1,many,TGTGCCAGCAGGGGAGCGGGGGGATATTACAATGAGCAGTTCTTC,CASRGAGGYYNEQFF
TRBV12-5,NA,TRBJ2-3,NA,TGTGCTAGTGGTAACGCCGGGGGCGACTTCACAGATACGCAGTATTTT,CASGNAGGDFTDTQYF
TRBV20-1,TRBD1,TRBJ1-1,NA,TGCAGTGCCGCCGGGGACAGGGACGAAGCTTTCTTT,CSAAGDRDEAFF